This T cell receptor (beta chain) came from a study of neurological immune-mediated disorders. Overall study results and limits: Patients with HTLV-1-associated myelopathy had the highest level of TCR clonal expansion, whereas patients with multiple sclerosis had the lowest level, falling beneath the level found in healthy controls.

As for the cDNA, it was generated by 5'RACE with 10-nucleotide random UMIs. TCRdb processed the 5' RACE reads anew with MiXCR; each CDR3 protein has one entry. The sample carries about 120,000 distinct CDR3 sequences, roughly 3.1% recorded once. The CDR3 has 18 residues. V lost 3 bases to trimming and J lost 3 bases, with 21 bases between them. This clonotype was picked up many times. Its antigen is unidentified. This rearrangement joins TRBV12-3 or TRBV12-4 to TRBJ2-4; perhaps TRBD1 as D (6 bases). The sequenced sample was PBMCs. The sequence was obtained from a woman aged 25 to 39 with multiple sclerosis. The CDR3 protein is CASSFTGTMLQRKNIQYF. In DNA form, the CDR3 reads TGTGCCAGCAGTTTCACCGGGACAATGTTACAGCGCAAAAACATTCAGTACTTC.